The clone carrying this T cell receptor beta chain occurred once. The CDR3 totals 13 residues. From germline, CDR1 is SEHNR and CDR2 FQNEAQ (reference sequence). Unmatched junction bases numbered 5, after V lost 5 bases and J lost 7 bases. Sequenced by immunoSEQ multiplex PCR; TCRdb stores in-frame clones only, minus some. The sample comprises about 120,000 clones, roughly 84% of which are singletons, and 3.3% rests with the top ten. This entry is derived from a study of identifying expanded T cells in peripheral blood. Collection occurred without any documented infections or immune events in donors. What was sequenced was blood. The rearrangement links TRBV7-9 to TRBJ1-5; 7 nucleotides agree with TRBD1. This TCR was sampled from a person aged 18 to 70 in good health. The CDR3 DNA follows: TGTGCCAGCAGCCCCGACAGGGTCCAGCCCCAGCATTTT. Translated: CASSPDRVQPQHF.